This T cell receptor beta chain was obtained from a study of OX40 agonist ivuxolimab in advanced cancers. In the study overall: Intravenous ivuxolimab at 0.01 to 10 mg/kg was given to patients every 2 weeks. Overall study results and limits: At 0.1 to 3.0 mg/kg and by week 6, CD4+ and CD8+ T cells in the blood had expanded clonally.

With regard to this clone: What it recognizes is unknown.

The assay was immunoSEQ multiplex PCR, and TCRdb's table has in-frame clones only and misses some. The sample holds some 17,000 clones, over 60% seen once. The sequenced sample was CD4+ or CD8+ T cells sorted from blood, obtained in a trial of the OX40 agonist ivuxolimab. The sequence was obtained from an adult with an advanced solid tumor such as melanoma, head and neck, liver or kidney cancer.

Here the CDR3 reads CASSPSTYEQYF. CDR3 DNA: TGTGCCAGCTCACCATCTACCTACGAGCAGTACTTC. The chain carries TRBV18 and TRBJ2-7, with D unresolved. Trimming left V 2 bases short and J 2 bases short, with 4 bases between. This CDR3 contains 12 residues. The germline V gene encodes CDR1 KGHSH and CDR2 LQKENI.